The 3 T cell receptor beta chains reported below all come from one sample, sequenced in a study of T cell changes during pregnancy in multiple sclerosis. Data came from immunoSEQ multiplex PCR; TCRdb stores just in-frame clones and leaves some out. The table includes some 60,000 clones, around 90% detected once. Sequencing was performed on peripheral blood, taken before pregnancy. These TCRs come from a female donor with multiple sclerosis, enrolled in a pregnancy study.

CDR3 nucleotides: TGTGCCAGCAGCTTTGGGACTAGCCAATTCGAGCAGTACTTC. The encoded protein is CASSFGTSQFEQYF. The genes are TRBV7-2 and TRBJ2-7, with TRBD2 matching over 9 bases. CDR1 is SGHTA, CDR2 FQGNSA, per germline. V trimming: 3 bases; J trimming: 6 bases; junction bases outside the gene matches: 6. This CDR3 contains 14 residues.

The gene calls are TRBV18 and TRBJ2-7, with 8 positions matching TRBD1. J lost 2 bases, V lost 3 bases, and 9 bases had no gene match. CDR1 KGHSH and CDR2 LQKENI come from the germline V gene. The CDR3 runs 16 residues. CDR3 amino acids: CASSPLGQGPTYEQYF. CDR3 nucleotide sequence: TGTGCCAGCTCACCGTTAGGACAGGGCCCTACCTACGAGCAGTACTTC.

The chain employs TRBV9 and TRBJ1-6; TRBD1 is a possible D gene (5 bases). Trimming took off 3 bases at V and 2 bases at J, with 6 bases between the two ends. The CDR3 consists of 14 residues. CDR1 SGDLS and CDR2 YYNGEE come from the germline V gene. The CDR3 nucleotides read TGTGCCAGCAGCGAGGGGACCTATAATTCACCCCTCCACTTT. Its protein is CASSEGTYNSPLHF. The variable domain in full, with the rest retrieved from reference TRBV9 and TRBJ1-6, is DSGVTQTPKHLITATGQRVTLRCSPRSGDLSVYWYQQSLDQGLQFLIQYYNGEERAKGNILERFSAQQFPDLHSELNLSSLELGDSALYFCASSEGTYNSPLHFGNGTRLTVT.